The 24 T cell receptor beta chains below were found in one sample sequenced in a study of blood T cell repertoires in COVID-19. The repertoire was sequenced with immunoSEQ multiplex PCR; TCRdb's copy has only in-frame clones and lacks some. Counted here are fewer than 350,000 clones, around nine tenths occurring once; the ten biggest clones make up nearly 7%. Specimen: peripheral blood. Source of these receptors: a woman between 25 and 40 years old with COVID-19, enrolled during active disease.

The V call is TRBV9, the J call TRBJ2-7; the match to TRBD1 covers 7 bases. The V gene's germline CDR1 is SGDLS and CDR2 YYNGEE. J was trimmed by 7 bases and V by 4 bases; bases with no gene match: 14. The CDR3 spans 15 residues. The CDR3 here is CASSPQGGTSGEQYF. Written as DNA, the CDR3 is TGTGCCAGCAGCCCCCAAGGGGGCACTTCAGGGGAGCAGTACTTC.

This sequence joins TRBV19 and TRBJ2-7, with 8 bases matching TRBD1. Trimming at V came to 5 bases and at J to 5 bases, leaving 11 bases not matched to a gene. Looked up from germline, CDR1 is LNHDA and CDR2 is SQIVND (reference sequence). The CDR3 is 15 amino acids. The CDR3 bases are TGTGCCAGTAGTGCAGACAGGGGCCTATTAAACGAGCAGTACTTC. It codes for CASSADRGLLNEQYF.

This sequence joins TRBV4-2 and TRBJ1-4, with 7 bases aligning to TRBD1. The CDR3 length is 15 residues. Germline V gives CDR1 LGHNA, CDR2 YNFKEQ. V dropped 2 bases and J dropped 5; count of bases not matched to a gene: 5. CDR3 amino acids: CASSQNDRANEKLFF. The CDR3 nucleotides are TGTGCCAGCAGCCAAAACGACAGGGCGAATGAAAAACTGTTTTTT.

CDR3 sequence: CASRLALAGSNQPQHF. The DNA for the CDR3 is TGTGCAAGTCGCTTAGCGTTGGCGGGGAGCAATCAGCCCCAGCATTTT. The J gene is TRBJ1-5, the V gene TRBV12-2. TRBV12-2 is a recognized pseudogene. The CDR3 has 16 residues.

This chain joins TRBV19 and TRBJ2-7; the D gene is possibly TRBD1 (6 bases). There are 13 residues in the CDR3. The germline gives CDR1 LNHDA, CDR2 SQIVND (reference sequence). V was cut by 5 bases and J by 7 bases, with 15 bases left in between. As DNA, the CDR3 is TGTGCCAGTAGTTCACAGGGAGATTGGGAGCAGTACTTC. It yields the protein CASSSQGDWEQYF. Full variable domain (remainder filled in from reference TRBV19 and TRBJ2-7): DGGITQSPKYLFRKEGQNVTLSCEQNLNHDAMYWYRQDPGQGLRLIYYSQIVNDFQKGDIAEGYSVSREKKESFPLTVTSAQKNPTAFYLCASSSQGDWEQYFGPGTRLTVT.

The chain couples TRBV9 to TRBJ1-6; TRBD1 matches at 8 bases. Trimming removed 1 base from V and 7 bases from J; junction bases left unmatched: 7. This CDR3 has 16 residues. Germline V gene sequence: CDR1 SGDLS, CDR2 YYNGEE. The CDR3, as DNA: TGTGCCAGCAGCGTATCAGGGGGCGGCCCCAATTCACCCCTCCACTTT. Its protein product is CASSVSGGGPNSPLHF. Variable domain in full (rest from reference TRBV9 and TRBJ1-6): DSGVTQTPKHLITATGQRVTLRCSPRSGDLSVYWYQQSLDQGLQFLIQYYNGEERAKGNILERFSAQQFPDLHSELNLSSLELGDSALYFCASSVSGGGPNSPLHFGNGTRLTVT.

The chain combines TRBV24-1 with TRBJ2-1; 9 nucleotides match TRBD2. Germline trimming cut 4 bases from V and 5 bases from J; bases unmatched to any gene: 5. CDR1 is KGHDR and CDR2 is SFDVKD in the germline V gene. The CDR3 totals 15 residues. CDR3 sequence reads: CATSESSGTHNEQFF. The CDR3 nucleotides read TGTGCCACCAGTGAGTCTAGCGGGACCCACAATGAGCAGTTCTTC.

In this sample, this clone turned up once. The V call is TRBV5-1, the J call TRBJ2-1; tentatively, D is TRBD2 (5 bases). V shed 3 bases and J shed 1 base, with 11 bases lying between them. Per the germline V gene, CDR1 is SGHRS and CDR2 is YFSETQ. This CDR3 has 15 residues. The CDR3 sequence is CASSSLAKSYNEQFF. DNA for the CDR3: TGCGCCAGCAGCTCCTTAGCGAAGTCCTACAATGAGCAGTTCTTC.

The chain uses TRBV6-1 and TRBJ2-1; 7 bases line up with TRBD2. J gave up 2 bases and V 2 bases, and 6 bases lay outside the gene matches. The CDR3 length is 16 residues. Germline V CDR1 and CDR2: MNHNS, SASEGT. CDR3 sequence: CASSEPAGFPYNEQFF. The DNA for the CDR3 is TGTGCCAGCAGTGAACCAGCGGGATTTCCCTACAATGAGCAGTTCTTC.

The chain carries TRBV19 and TRBJ1-5, with D tentatively TRBD1 (5 bases). Germline values: CDR1 LNHDA, CDR2 SQIVND (reference sequence). Trimming left V 6 bases short and J 4 bases short, with 10 bases between. The CDR3 has 13 amino acids. DNA of the CDR3: TGTGCCAGTAGCTGGGGCCTTAATCAGCCCCAGCATTTT. This codes for CASSWGLNQPQHF.

This sequence joins TRBV28 and TRBJ2-7; tentative D call: TRBD2 (5 bases). Per the germline V gene, CDR1 is MDHEN and CDR2 is SYDVKM. With 6 bases removed from V and 2 bases from J, the gap between germline ends came to 11 bases. The CDR3 runs to 13 residues. Here the CDR3 reads CASRFSGAYEQYF. As DNA, the CDR3 is TGTGCCAGCAGATTCTCCGGGGCCTACGAGCAGTACTTC.

This sequence joins TRBV20-1 and TRBJ2-3, with 9 bases that match TRBD2. V was clipped by 3 bases and J by 4 bases; unmatched bases: 11. The CDR3 extends over 16 amino acids. CDR1 DFQATT and CDR2 SNEGSKA come from the germline V gene (reference sequence). CDR3 nucleotide sequence: TGCAGTGCTAGTATAGGGGCGGGAGGGGGCGCAGATACGCAGTATTTT. Translated, it gives CSASIGAGGGADTQYF.

The rearrangement uses TRBV7-2 and TRBJ1-2; D is ambiguous. Germline V gives CDR1 SGHTA, CDR2 FQGNSA. The CDR3 has 13 residues. V lost 1 base and J 5 bases, leaving 8 bases between the germline ends. CDR3 in DNA: TGTGCCAGCAGCTTAGTGGCACCATATGGCTACACCTTC. Protein: CASSLVAPYGYTF.

The chain combines TRBV19 with TRBJ2-7; possible D gene TRBD1, 6 bases. Per germline, CDR1 LNHDA and CDR2 SQIVND (reference sequence). There are 13 residues in the CDR3. The V gene lost 7 bases and the J gene lost 1 base, with 11 bases spanning the gap. CDR3 sequence: CASTGTPSYEQYF. CDR3 nucleotide sequence: TGTGCCAGTACGGGGACACCTTCCTACGAGCAGTACTTC.

The V call is TRBV2, the J call TRBJ1-2, with TRBD1 identical over 9 bases. This CDR3 spans 15 amino acids. Germline V gene data show CDR1 as SNHLY and CDR2 as FYNNEI. V shed 6 bases, J shed 13 bases, and the junction held 18 bases outside the gene matches. CDR3 in DNA: TGTGCCAGCAGCCGACTCCGGGACAGGGTTTTTGGGTCCACCTTC. Translation: CASSRLRDRVFGSTF. The entire variable domain, with the rest obtained from reference TRBV2 and TRBJ1-2, is as follows: EPEVTQTPSHQVTQMGQEVILRCVPISNHLYFYWYRQILGQKVEFLVSFYNNEISEKSEIFDDQFSVERPDGSNFTLKIRSTKLEDSAMYFCASSRLRDRVFGSTFGSGTRLTVV.

The rearrangement links TRBV30 to TRBJ1-6; 9 bases align to TRBD1. The germline V gene encodes CDR1 GTSNPN and CDR2 SVGIG (reference sequence). V shed 7 bases and J 6 bases; nucleotides not matched to a gene: 1. The CDR3 is 12 residues long. This CDR3 reads CALGQGNSPLHF. Here the CDR3 DNA reads TGTGCCTTGGGACAGGGTAATTCACCCCTCCACTTT.

J is TRBJ2-7 and V is TRBV15, with a possible D match to TRBD2 (5 bases). The CDR3 is 14 amino acids. Per germline, CDR1 LNHNV and CDR2 YYDKDF (reference sequence). Trimming took off 5 bases at V and 2 bases at J, with 13 bases between the two ends. In nucleotides, the CDR3 is TGTGCCACCAGCCCGGGGTCAGGCCCCTACGAGCAGTACTTC. Its translation is CATSPGSGPYEQYF.

The gene calls are TRBV2 and TRBJ1-1, with a tentative D call TRBD1 (5 bases). V lost 0 bases to trimming and J lost 7 bases, with 12 bases between them. This CDR3 spans 14 amino acids. CDR1 and CDR2 (germline): SNHLY, FYNNEI. The CDR3 DNA reads as TGTGCCAGCAGTGAAGCGCCCTGGGGCGATGAAGCTTTCTTT. The encoded protein is CASSEAPWGDEAFF.

The chain combines TRBV9 with TRBJ2-7; 8 bases align to TRBD1. Germline V gene lookup returns CDR1 SGDLS and CDR2 YYNGEE. Trimming removed 0 bases from V and 6 bases from J; junction bases left unmatched: 5. The CDR3 consists of 14 residues. The CDR3 sequence: CASSVGSGGGEQYF. The CDR3 DNA reads as TGTGCCAGCAGCGTAGGGTCAGGGGGCGGCGAGCAGTACTTC. Together with reference TRBV9 and TRBJ2-7, the CDR3 gives the full variable domain: DSGVTQTPKHLITATGQRVTLRCSPRSGDLSVYWYQQSLDQGLQFLIQYYNGEERAKGNILERFSAQQFPDLHSELNLSSLELGDSALYFCASSVGSGGGEQYFGPGTRLTVT.

The chain links TRBV21-1 to TRBJ1-1; the D call TRBD1 from the table was never checked on the DNA. TRBV21-1 is designated a pseudogene. This CDR3 is built from 15 residues. The CDR3 sequence: CASRKTGGLNTEAFF. The CDR3 nucleotides read TGTGCCAGCAGAAAGACAGGGGGACTGAACACTGAAGCTTTCTTT.

The gene calls are TRBV5-1 and TRBJ1-3, with D possibly TRBD1 on 5 matching bases. Germline-derived CDR1 and CDR2 are SGHRS and YFSETQ. Trimming removed 2 bases from V and 6 bases from J, with 18 bases in between. There are 16 residues in the CDR3. This chain's CDR3 is CASSFRAGQKANTIYF. In DNA form, the CDR3 reads TGCGCCAGCAGCTTTCGAGCGGGGCAAAAGGCAAACACCATATATTTT.

This clone was counted between two and nine times. Within the sample, other DNA sequences also encode this same CDR3. The chain is built from TRBV5-1 and TRBJ2-3, with D possibly matching TRBD2 (6 bases). This CDR3 comprises 14 residues. The germline gives CDR1 SGHRS, CDR2 YFSETQ. Between the trimmed V and J ends, which lost 5 bases and 0 bases, there was a span of 10 bases. The CDR3 DNA sequence: TGCGCCAGCAGGGAGGGCCCCAGCACAGATACGCAGTATTTT. This sequence encodes CASREGPSTDTQYF. The complete variable domain, with remaining parts taken from reference TRBV5-1 and TRBJ2-3, reads KAGVTQTPRYLIKTRGQQVTLSCSPISGHRSVSWYQQTPGQGLQFLFEYFSETQRNKGNFPGRFSGRQFSNSRSEMNVSTLELGDSALYLCASREGPSTDTQYFGPGTRLTVL.

V and J are TRBV10-1 and TRBJ2-1, with 12 bases fitting TRBD2. Germline values: CDR1 WNHNN, CDR2 SYGVQD (reference sequence). The CDR3 sequence is 17 residues long. The V and J ends lost 0 bases and 4 bases, in that order; junction bases with no gene match: 4. CDR3 DNA sequence: TGCGCCAGCAGTGAGTCGCGGGGGACTAGCGGGTACAATGAGCAGTTCTTC. Its protein is CASSESRGTSGYNEQFF.

This chain connects TRBV12-3 or TRBV12-4 to TRBJ1-1; perhaps TRBD1 as D (6 bases). V was shortened by 7 bases and J by 6 bases, with 15 bases between the two germline ends. CDR3 length: 13 amino acids. CDR3 bases: TGTGCCAGCACAACCCGGACAGCCCCTGAAGCTTTCTTT. It specifies CASTTRTAPEAFF.